This T cell receptor beta chain was recovered during a study of blood T cell repertoires in COVID-19 (dated by TCRdb to 2020 to 2022). Context from the whole study: The collaborator samples originated in the United States, Italy and Spain and spanned the acute and convalescent phases of COVID-19. The material from the prospective study consisted of cDNA or gDNA derived from T cells, B-cell-depleted T cells, or PBMCs. The repertoires were made available in a free public database intended to serve as a resource for research on the immune response to SARS-CoV-2. The sample metadata nearly always contained a de-identified subject ID, COVID-19 status, age in years and sex. Samples came from the ongoing ImmuneRACE study (first 160 participants) plus 1,254 subjects from 6 global collaborators. Subjects who had been exposed to COVID-19, were actively infected with it, or had recovered from it provided the deeply sampled blood TCRbeta repertoires that made up the dataset. Where available, HLA class I and class II types were obtained from metadata supplied by the sample provider rather than from assay-based typing.

Concerning this clone: What antigen it recognizes has not been identified. Base qualities are not at hand, and no much larger clone is one base apart.

Beyond this particular receptor, the publication reports: Clinical and demographic metadata were provided uncurated, with the amount varying by source and participant.

Reading from cysteine to phenylalanine, the CDR3 counts 13 amino acids. Only CDR3 DNA is held: 39 bases, read in frame from base 1. V and J lose 5 bases and 1 base, and a span of 8 bases separates them. CDR1 SEHNR and CDR2 FQNEAQ were looked up in the germline V gene (reference sequence). Collaborating institutions collected whole blood in K2EDTA tubes following their own protocols. For TCRbeta analysis, collaborators shipped samples as frozen whole blood, isolated PBMCs, or DNA extracted from either of those sample types. TCRbeta CDR3 regions were amplified from genomic DNA using the immunoSEQ Assay, a bias-controlled multiplex PCR. The authors' pipeline ran thus. Nucleated cell counts per sample were estimated from amplification of reference gene primers within the assay. Sequence reads were collapsed and filtered to measure the absolute abundance of every unique TCRbeta CDR3 rearrangement. Productive Simpson clonality was computed per sample as the square root of Simpson's diversity index over productive rearrangements. As stored in TCRdb, this immuneACCESS dataset retains in-frame rearrangements with V and J assigned. A fraction of the clones does not appear; measured against another copy, unresolved V genes explain less than half of the discrepancy, and the remainder lacks a known reason. The D gene and trimming were derived from the DNA, and the V and J assignments and clone size from that table. The sample yields some 83,000 clones; approximately 82% were counted once. The leading ten clones occupy roughly a fifth of the sample.

The chain employs TRBV7-9 and TRBJ1-2; TRBD1 is perhaps the D gene, given 5 matching bases. Sequencing was carried out using peripheral blood. This sequence was found in a human donor in a cohort sampled during active COVID-19. The CDR3 region has the sequence CASSATVNYGYTF. The bases read TGTGCCAGCAGCGCGACAGTTAACTATGGCTACACCTTC.